This T cell receptor beta chain was documented in a study of blood T cell repertoires in COVID-19. Germline CDR1 LNHNV, CDR2 YYDKDF (reference sequence). This CDR3 region has 15 residues. Trimming shortened V by 3 bases and J by 2 bases, and 13 bases separated the two germline ends. The repertoire was sequenced with immunoSEQ multiplex PCR; TCRdb's copy has only in-frame clones and lacks some. The table records about 150,000 clones, 65% to 90% of them present only once. V is TRBV15 and J is TRBJ1-1; D is undetermined. This sequence originates from a woman aged 50 to 65 with acute or convalescent COVID-19. Sequenced sample: peripheral blood. CDR3 coding DNA: TGTGCCACCAGCAGGAGCGAATTTCTAAACACTGAAGCTTTCTTT. Its translation: CATSRSEFLNTEAFF.